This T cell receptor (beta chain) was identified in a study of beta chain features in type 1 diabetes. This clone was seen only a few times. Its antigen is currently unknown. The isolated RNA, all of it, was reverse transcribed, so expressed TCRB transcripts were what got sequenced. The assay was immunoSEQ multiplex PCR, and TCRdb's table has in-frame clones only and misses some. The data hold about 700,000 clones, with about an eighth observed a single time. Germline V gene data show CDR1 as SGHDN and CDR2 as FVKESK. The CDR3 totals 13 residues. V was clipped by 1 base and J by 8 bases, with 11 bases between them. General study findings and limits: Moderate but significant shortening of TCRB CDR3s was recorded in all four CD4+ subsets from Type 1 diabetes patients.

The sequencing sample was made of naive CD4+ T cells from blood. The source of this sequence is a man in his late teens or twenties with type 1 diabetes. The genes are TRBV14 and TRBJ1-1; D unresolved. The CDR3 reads CASSQVGVSEAFF. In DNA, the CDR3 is TGTGCCAGCAGCCAAGTCGGTGTCAGCGAAGCTTTCTTT.